This T cell receptor (beta chain) originates from a study of CD8+CD57+ T cells in acquired aplastic anemia. Study details: DNA recovered from sorted CD4+ and CD8+ cells had a mean of approximately 3 ug. Findings of the study overall: Overlapping CD8+ CDR3 repertoires of patients and controls contained twenty-nine shared sequences.

This clonotype has more than one count but fewer than ten. Its cognate antigen is unknown. Losses at the gene ends were 4 bases for V and 8 bases for J; bases not matched to a gene: 10. The CDR3 is 15 residues long. Germline V gene lookup returns CDR1 MNHEY and CDR2 SVGEGT. Flow cytometry had shown expanded CD8+CD57+ cells in the patients chosen for sequencing. Acquired aplastic anemia of severe grade affected all patients. Blood was sampled before the patients had received any therapy. Genomic DNA templated the TCR beta VDJ and CDR3 profiling. One entry per CDR3 protein, called by TCRdb with MiXCR from the reads. The sample lists around 500,000 distinct CDR3 sequences, over 25% occurring once.

Sequenced sample: sorted CD4+, CD8+, or CD8+CD57+ T cells (not recorded which) from PBMCs. This chain joins TRBV6-2 or TRBV6-3 and TRBJ1-5, with 8 nucleotides matching TRBD1. This sequence was found in a human donor with aplastic anemia. The CDR3 is CASSSVGQGRKPQHF. The DNA for the CDR3 is TGTGCCAGCAGTTCAGTCGGACAGGGACGAAAGCCCCAGCATTTT.